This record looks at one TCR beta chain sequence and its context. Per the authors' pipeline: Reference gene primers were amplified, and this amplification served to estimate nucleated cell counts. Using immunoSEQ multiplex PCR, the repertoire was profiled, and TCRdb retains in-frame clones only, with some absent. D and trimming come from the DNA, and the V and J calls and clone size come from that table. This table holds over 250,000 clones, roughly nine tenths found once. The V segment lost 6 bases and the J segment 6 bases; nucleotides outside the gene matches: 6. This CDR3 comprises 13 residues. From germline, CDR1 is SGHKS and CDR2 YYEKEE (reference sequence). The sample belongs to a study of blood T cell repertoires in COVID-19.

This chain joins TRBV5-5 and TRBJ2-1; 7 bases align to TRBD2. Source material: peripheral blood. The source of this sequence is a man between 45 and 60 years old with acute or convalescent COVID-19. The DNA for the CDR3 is TGTGCCAGCATCCGGCTAGCGGCCAATGAGCAGTTCTTC. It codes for CASIRLAANEQFF.